The entry that follows covers one T cell receptor (beta chain) sequence. Its target is unknown. This sample was included in a study of T-cell reconstitution after alpha-beta-depleted transplantation in children. Preparation of the TCRbeta library used unique molecular identifiers. From the PCR reads, TCRdb called clonotypes with MiXCR, one entry per CDR3 protein. This table has 450,000 to 600,000 distinct CDR3 sequences, roughly 13% appearing once. The V gene's germline CDR1 is SQVTM and CDR2 ANQGSEA. This CDR3 has 16 residues. V was pared by 6 bases and J by 5 bases, with 13 bases of the junction left unmatched. Study-level points and caveats: For some patients, TCRbeta diversity was high at day 60 because of recipient T cells and thymic progenitors that survived. T cells produced anew were the main source of T-cell counts and diversity one year after transplant. There were reportedly several hundred expanded graft clones from which alpha-beta T cells came about two months after transplant.

This chain links TRBV29-1 with TRBJ2-7; 13 bases fit TRBD2. The TCR was taken from a male patient younger than 18 who had a stem cell transplant for acute myeloid leukemia, so the T cells may come from the graft donor. This sample comprised PBMCs, mostly from graft donor cells, obtained 360 days after TCRalphabeta/CD19-depleted stem cell transplant. The DNA for the CDR3 is TGCAGCGTGATCCCACTAGCGGGAGGGCCGTTGGACGAGCAGTACTTC. Translating gives CSVIPLAGGPLDEQYF.